The rows below give T cell receptor beta chains drawn from one sample of a study of blood T cell repertoires in COVID-19. Using immunoSEQ multiplex PCR, the repertoire was profiled, and TCRdb retains in-frame clones only, with some absent. This table holds 110,000 to 150,000 clones, 86% found once. Sequencing was done on a sample of peripheral blood. These receptors were collected from a woman aged 55-70 years with acute or convalescent COVID-19. The conserved cysteine and the conserved F or W are not part of the CDR3 here. D genes are given only for firm matches.

J,V,D,CDR3
TRBJ2-7,TRBV9,TRBD1,ASSVGPGTGLYEQY
TRBJ1-1,TRBV27,TRBD1,ASSFGTANTEAF
TRBJ1-1,TRBV6-2/TRBV6-3,TRBD1,ASTPRAGGTEAF
TRBJ2-5,TRBV5-1,.,ASTGPQETQY
TRBJ1-4,TRBV5-1,.,ASSLGGRVAEKLF
TRBJ1-3,TRBV6-5,.,ASSPTDGNTIY
TRBJ2-7,TRBV9,TRBD1,ASSPKDRAYEQY
TRBJ2-3,TRBV7-2,.,ASSVVTDTQY
TRBJ1-5,TRBV23-1,TRBD1,ASMTGNQPQH
TRBJ2-5,TRBV13,.,ASSLQQGYQETQY
TRBJ2-5,TRBV7-2,TRBD2,ASSLASGGTLGAQY
TRBJ2-3,TRBV7-2,TRBD2,ASSWTSGVSTDTQY
TRBJ1-6,TRBV18,.,ASSLVGQAKPNDSPLH
TRBJ1-6,TRBV27,.,ASRSDSLNSPLH
TRBJ1-6,TRBV18,.,ASSPDSNSPLH
TRBJ2-7,TRBV10-3,.,AISGGQTEQY
TRBJ1-1,TRBV18,.,ASSPWDSLAF
TRBJ2-5,TRBV5-1,.,ASTSLLDSIPETQY
TRBJ2-2,TRBV29-1,TRBD1,SVHPGTGTGELF
TRBJ1-5,TRBV6-1,.,ASSERQGGQPQH
TRBJ2-6,TRBV5-1,.,ASSLAGNVLT
TRBJ2-7,TRBV12-3/TRBV12-4,.,ASSLSSQGNQY